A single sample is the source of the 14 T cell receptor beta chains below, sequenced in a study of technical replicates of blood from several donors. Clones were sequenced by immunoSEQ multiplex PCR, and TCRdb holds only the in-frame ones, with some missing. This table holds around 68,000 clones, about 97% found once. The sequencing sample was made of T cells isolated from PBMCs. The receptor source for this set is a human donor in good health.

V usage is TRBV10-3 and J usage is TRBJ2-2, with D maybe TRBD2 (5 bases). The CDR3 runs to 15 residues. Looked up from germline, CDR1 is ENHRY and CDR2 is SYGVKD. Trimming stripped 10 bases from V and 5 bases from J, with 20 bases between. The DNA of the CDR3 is TGTGCCACAAGCAAGGCCCCTGAGGGAACCGGGGAGCTGTTTTTT. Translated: CATSKAPEGTGELFF.

CDR3 loop: CASIEADTQYF. The CDR3 DNA is TGCGCCAGCATCGAGGCAGATACGCAGTATTTT. This chain links TRBV5-1 with TRBJ2-3; the D is unclear. Trimming cost V 6 bases and J 4 bases, with 6 bases left between them. Germline values: CDR1 SGHRS, CDR2 YFSETQ. This CDR3 contains 11 residues. The complete variable domain, with remaining parts taken from reference TRBV5-1 and TRBJ2-3, reads KAGVTQTPRYLIKTRGQQVTLSCSPISGHRSVSWYQQTPGQGLQFLFEYFSETQRNKGNFPGRFSGRQFSNSRSEMNVSTLELGDSALYLCASIEADTQYFGPGTRLTVL.

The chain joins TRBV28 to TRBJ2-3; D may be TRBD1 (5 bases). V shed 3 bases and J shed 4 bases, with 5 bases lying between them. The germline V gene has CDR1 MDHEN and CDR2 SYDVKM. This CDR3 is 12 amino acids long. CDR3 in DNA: TGTGCCAGCAGTTTCAGGGCAGATACGCAGTATTTT. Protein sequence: CASSFRADTQYF.

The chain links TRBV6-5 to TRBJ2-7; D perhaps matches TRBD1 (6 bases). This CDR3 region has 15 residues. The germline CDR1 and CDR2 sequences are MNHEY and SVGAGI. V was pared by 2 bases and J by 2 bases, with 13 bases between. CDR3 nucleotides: TGTGCCAGCAGTTACGCAGGACAGCCTACCTACGAGCAGTACTTC. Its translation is CASSYAGQPTYEQYF.

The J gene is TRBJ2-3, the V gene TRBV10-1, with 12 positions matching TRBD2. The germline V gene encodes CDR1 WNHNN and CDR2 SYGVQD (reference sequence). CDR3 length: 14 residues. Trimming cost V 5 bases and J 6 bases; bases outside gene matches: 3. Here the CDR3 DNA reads TGCGCCAGCAGTCTAGCGGGAGGGCTGGATACGCAGTATTTT. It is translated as CASSLAGGLDTQYF.

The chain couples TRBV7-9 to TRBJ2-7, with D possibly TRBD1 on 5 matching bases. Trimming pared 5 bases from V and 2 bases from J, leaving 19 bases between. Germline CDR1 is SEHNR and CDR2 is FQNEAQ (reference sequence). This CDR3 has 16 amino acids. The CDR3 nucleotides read TGTGCCAGCAGCCGCTCTCGTGGGGCGCTAGCCTACGAGCAGTACTTC. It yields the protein CASSRSRGALAYEQYF.

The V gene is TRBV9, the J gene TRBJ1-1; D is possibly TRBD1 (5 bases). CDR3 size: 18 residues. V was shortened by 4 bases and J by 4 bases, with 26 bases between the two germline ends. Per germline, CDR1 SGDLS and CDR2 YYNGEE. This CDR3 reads CASSPHVWAGVSGTEAFF. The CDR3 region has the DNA TGTGCCAGCAGCCCCCATGTGTGGGCGGGGGTGTCGGGCACTGAAGCTTTCTTT. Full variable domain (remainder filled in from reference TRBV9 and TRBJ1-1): DSGVTQTPKHLITATGQRVTLRCSPRSGDLSVYWYQQSLDQGLQFLIQYYNGEERAKGNILERFSAQQFPDLHSELNLSSLELGDSALYFCASSPHVWAGVSGTEAFFGQGTRLTVV.

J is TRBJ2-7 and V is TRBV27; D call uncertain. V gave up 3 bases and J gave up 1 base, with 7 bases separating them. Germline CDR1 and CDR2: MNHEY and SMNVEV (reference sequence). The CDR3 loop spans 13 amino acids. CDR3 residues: CASSFLTSYEQYF. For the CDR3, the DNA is TGTGCCAGCAGTTTCCTCACTTCCTACGAGCAGTACTTC.

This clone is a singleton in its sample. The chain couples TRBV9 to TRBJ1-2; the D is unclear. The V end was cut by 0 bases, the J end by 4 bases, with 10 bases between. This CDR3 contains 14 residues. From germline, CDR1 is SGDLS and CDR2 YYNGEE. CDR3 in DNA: TGTGCCAGCAGCGTAGGGTCAGGCCTCTATGGCTACACCTTC. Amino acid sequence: CASSVGSGLYGYTF.

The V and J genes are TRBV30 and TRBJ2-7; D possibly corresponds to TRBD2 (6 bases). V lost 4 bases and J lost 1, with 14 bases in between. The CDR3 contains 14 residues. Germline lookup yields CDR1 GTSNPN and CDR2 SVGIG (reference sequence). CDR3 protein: CAWMLRDFSYEQYF. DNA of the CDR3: TGTGCCTGGATGTTGAGGGACTTTTCCTACGAGCAGTACTTC.

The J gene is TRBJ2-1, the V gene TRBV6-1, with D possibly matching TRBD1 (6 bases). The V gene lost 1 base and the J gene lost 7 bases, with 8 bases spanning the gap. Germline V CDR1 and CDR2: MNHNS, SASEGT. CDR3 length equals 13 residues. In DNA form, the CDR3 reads TGTGCCAGCAGTGAAGTGCAGGGGAATGAGCAGTTCTTC. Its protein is CASSEVQGNEQFF.

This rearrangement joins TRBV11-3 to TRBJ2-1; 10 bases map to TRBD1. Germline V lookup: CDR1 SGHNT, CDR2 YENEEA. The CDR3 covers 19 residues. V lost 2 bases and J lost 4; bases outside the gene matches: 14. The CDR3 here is CASSLTGDRGDKKYNEQFF. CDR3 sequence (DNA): TGTGCCAGCAGCTTAACCGGGGACAGGGGCGACAAAAAGTACAATGAGCAGTTCTTC.

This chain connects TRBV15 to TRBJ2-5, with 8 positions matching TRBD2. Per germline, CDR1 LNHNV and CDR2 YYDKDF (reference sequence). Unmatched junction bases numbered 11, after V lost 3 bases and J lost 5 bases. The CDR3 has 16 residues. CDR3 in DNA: TGTGCCACCAGCAGTGGAGGGAGCGGGAGTGGCGAGACCCAGTACTTC. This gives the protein CATSSGGSGSGETQYF.

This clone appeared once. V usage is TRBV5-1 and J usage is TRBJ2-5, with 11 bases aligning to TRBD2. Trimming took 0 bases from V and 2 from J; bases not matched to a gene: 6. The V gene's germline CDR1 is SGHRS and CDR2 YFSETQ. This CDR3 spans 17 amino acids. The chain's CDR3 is CASSLGGTSGAQETQYF. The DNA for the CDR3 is TGCGCCAGCAGCTTGGGTGGGACTAGCGGAGCTCAAGAGACCCAGTACTTC.